These 5 T cell receptor beta chains originate from one sample sequenced in a study of T cell responses to AZD1222 COVID-19 vaccine (dated by TCRdb to the early 2020s). The sample's time point label, in plain terms: baseline before first vaccination. Library preparation employed the immunoSEQ multiplex PCR assay. Sourced from immuneACCESS, this table was stored by TCRdb with only in-frame sequences that have V and J called. A share of the clones is absent; for the studies checked, an unresolved V gene accounts for under half, and the remainder has no known explanation. The sample includes about 94,000 clones, with around 87% observed a single time. Over 7.5% of the sample belongs to the ten largest clones. The specimen was peripheral blood, collected on day 0 of AZD1222 vaccination. Receptors were obtained from an adult in good health.

The chain joins TRBV11-3 to TRBJ2-2; D might be TRBD1 (5 bases). Germline V gives CDR1 SGHNT, CDR2 YENEEA. V was cut by 2 bases and J by 1 base, with 14 bases left in between. The CDR3 is 17 amino acids. The CDR3 is CASSLNPPGLNTGELFF. The CDR3 region has the DNA TGTGCCAGCAGCTTAAACCCCCCAGGGTTGAACACCGGGGAGCTGTTTTTT. Combining the CDR3 with reference TRBV11-3 and TRBJ2-2 gives the whole variable domain EAGVVQSPRYKIIEKKQPVAFWCNPISGHNTLYWYLQNLGQGPELLIRYENEEAVDDSQLPKDRFSAERLKGVDSTLKIQPAELGDSAVYLCASSLNPPGLNTGELFFGEGSRLTVL.

This clone was seen a single time. The rearrangement joins TRBV7-2 to TRBJ2-1; D may be TRBD2 (6 bases). The CDR3 extends over 12 amino acids. Germline lookup yields CDR1 SGHTA and CDR2 FQGNSA. Between the trimmed V and J ends, which lost 5 bases and 10 bases, there was a span of 12 bases. DNA of the CDR3: TGTGCCAGCAGCCCCCAACGGGGGGAGCAGTTCTTC. It codes for CASSPQRGEQFF.

The V and J genes are TRBV12-3 or TRBV12-4 and TRBJ2-1; perhaps TRBD1 as D (6 bases). This CDR3 contains 12 residues. With 6 bases removed from V and 7 bases from J, the gap between germline ends came to 10 bases. CDR3 in DNA: TGTGCCAGCAGAATCAGGGGAAATGAGCAGTTCTTC. Translated: CASRIRGNEQFF.

The chain employs TRBV25-1 and TRBJ2-1; D is possibly TRBD1 or TRBD2 (5 bases each). CDR1 is MGHDK and CDR2 is SYGVNS in the germline V gene. The V end lost 4 bases, the J end lost 15 bases, and 16 bases lay between the germline ends. There are 12 residues in the CDR3. CDR3: CASSGRGPGAFF. The CDR3 bases are TGTGCCAGCAGTGGACGGGGCCCCGGTGCGTTCTTC.

This rearrangement joins TRBV27 to TRBJ2-6; the D gene is possibly TRBD1 (5 bases). V shed 6 bases and J shed 0 bases, with 9 bases lying between them. CDR1 and CDR2 from the germline V gene are MNHEY and SMNVEV (reference sequence). The CDR3 loop spans 15 amino acids. The CDR3 bases are TGTGCCAGCAGACCCGGACACTCTGGGGCCAACGTCCTGACTTTC. Protein: CASRPGHSGANVLTF.